A single sample is the source of the 21 T cell receptor beta chains below, sequenced in a study of T cell changes during pregnancy in multiple sclerosis. Profiled with immunoSEQ multiplex PCR; TCRdb holds only in-frame clones, not every one. This sample has some 59,000 clones, with around 90% found just once. The sample was peripheral blood, taken in the third trimester of pregnancy. The receptors were sampled from a female donor in good health, enrolled as a control in a pregnancy study.

The rearrangement uses TRBV29-1 and TRBJ1-2; the match to TRBD1 covers 8 bases. From germline, CDR1 is SQVTM and CDR2 ANQGSEA. This CDR3 is 14 amino acids long. Unmatched junction bases numbered 5, after V lost 2 bases and J lost 3 bases. The chain's CDR3 is CSVETTGGYYGYTF. The CDR3 DNA sequence: TGCAGCGTTGAAACTACAGGGGGGTACTATGGCTACACCTTC.

Only a few counts were recorded for this clone. V is TRBV7-9 and J is TRBJ2-7; 7 bases are a match to TRBD2. The CDR3 has 15 amino acids. In germline, CDR1 is SEHNR, CDR2 FQNEAQ (reference sequence). V dropped 5 bases and J dropped 3; count of bases not matched to a gene: 10. The CDR3 sequence: CASSPKLASGYEQYF. The CDR3, as DNA: TGTGCCAGCAGCCCTAAACTAGCGTCGGGCTACGAGCAGTACTTC.

The V gene is TRBV7-2, the J gene TRBJ2-7, with 7 bases aligning to TRBD2. Germline CDR1 is SGHTA and CDR2 is FQGNSA. V lost 5 bases to trimming and J lost 0 bases; unmatched junction nucleotides: 7. This CDR3 spans 15 amino acids. CDR3 in DNA: TGTGCCAGCAGCGCCGACCGGGACTACTCCTACGAGCAGTACTTC. Its protein product is CASSADRDYSYEQYF.

The J gene is TRBJ2-6, the V gene TRBV18; 7 bases fit TRBD2. V was pared by 3 bases and J by 0 bases, with 5 bases of the junction left unmatched. The CDR3 extends over 17 amino acids. CDR1 and CDR2 from the germline V gene are KGHSH and LQKENI. CDR3 sequence reads: CASSPPWGGSGANVLTF. CDR3 bases: TGTGCCAGCTCACCCCCTTGGGGGGGCTCTGGGGCCAACGTCCTGACTTTC.

The rearrangement joins TRBV6-5 to TRBJ1-2, with a possible D match to TRBD1 (6 bases). Germline values: CDR1 MNHEY, CDR2 SVGAGI. The V and J ends lost 5 bases and 6 bases respectively, with 7 bases between them. The CDR3 spans 11 residues. CDR3 in amino acids: CASSQGNGYTF. DNA for the CDR3: TGTGCCAGCAGTCAGGGGAATGGCTACACCTTC.

V gene TRBV11-2 combines with J gene TRBJ2-7; no definite D call. The V end lost 1 base, the J end lost 3 bases, and 7 bases lay between the germline ends. Germline V lookup: CDR1 SGHAT, CDR2 FQNNGV. The CDR3 loop spans 13 amino acids. This CDR3 reads CASSLGRLYEQYF. The CDR3 DNA is TGTGCCAGCAGCTTAGGCAGACTCTACGAGCAGTACTTC.

This chain uses TRBV4-1 with TRBJ2-7; 10 nucleotides match TRBD2. Germline V gene sequence: CDR1 MGHRA, CDR2 YSYEKL. The J segment lost 2 bases and the V segment lost 3 bases, leaving 4 bases of the junction unmatched. CDR3 length: 15 amino acids. Written as DNA, the CDR3 is TGCGCCAGCAGCCAGGCTAGCGGGAGACCCTACGAGCAGTACTTC. It encodes CASSQASGRPYEQYF.

The chain is built from TRBV18 and TRBJ2-3, with 8 bases identical to TRBD1. Germline V lookup: CDR1 KGHSH, CDR2 LQKENI. The CDR3 length is 15 residues. The junction had 9 bases not matched to a gene; V was cut back by 5 bases and J by 5 bases. Here the CDR3 reads CASSGPQGAEDTQYF. The CDR3 bases are TGTGCCAGCTCAGGACCGCAGGGGGCGGAAGATACGCAGTATTTT. The entire variable domain, with the rest obtained from reference TRBV18 and TRBJ2-3, is as follows: NAGVMQNPRHLVRRRGQEARLRCSPMKGHSHVYWYRQLPEEGLKFMVYLQKENIIDESGMPKERFSAEFPKEGPSILRIQQVVRGDSAAYFCASSGPQGAEDTQYFGPGTRLTVL.

The chain has TRBV7-9 and TRBJ2-3; D is undetermined. Per germline, CDR1 SEHNR and CDR2 FQNEAQ (reference sequence). This CDR3 contains 12 residues. V gave up 6 bases and J gave up 2 bases, with 6 bases separating them. The CDR3 sequence: CASSSNTDTQYF. The CDR3 DNA reads TGTGCCAGCAGTTCCAACACAGATACGCAGTATTTT.

The chain uses TRBV6-5 and TRBJ1-6; a weak D match, TRBD1 (5 bases). Germline CDR1 MNHEY, CDR2 SVGAGI. The CDR3 is 14 residues long. Trimming took off 0 bases at V and 15 bases at J, with 15 bases between the two ends. The CDR3 nucleotides read TGTGCCAGCAGTTACTCGAAAGTGGACATCCACCTCCACTTT. This gives the protein CASSYSKVDIHLHF.

This clone turned up a few times. V is TRBV6-5 and J is TRBJ1-2; 7 positions match TRBD1. CDR3 length: 11 residues. The V segment lost 11 bases and the J segment 8 bases; nucleotides outside the gene matches: 8. The germline CDR1 and CDR2 sequences are MNHEY and SVGAGI. The CDR3 coding sequence is TGTGCCGCCATGCGACAGGGAGGCTACACCTTC. This gives the protein CAAMRQGGYTF.

This rearrangement joins TRBV6-6 to TRBJ2-1, with D tentatively TRBD2 (6 bases). CDR3 length equals 16 residues. The germline gives CDR1 MNHNY, CDR2 SVGAGI (reference sequence). V dropped 2 bases and J dropped 5 bases, with 16 bases sitting between them. CDR3 DNA: TGTGCCAGCAGTTACCCCGGGACTGTGACCGACAATGAGCAGTTCTTC. It yields the protein CASSYPGTVTDNEQFF.

The chain joins TRBV7-9 to TRBJ2-3; the D gene is possibly TRBD2 (6 bases). Between the trimmed V and J ends, which lost 9 bases and 2 bases, there was a span of 12 bases. The germline CDR1 and CDR2 sequences are SEHNR and FQNEAQ (reference sequence). There are 13 residues in the CDR3. The CDR3 region has the DNA TGTGCCAGTGGGGGACTGAACACAGATACGCAGTATTTT. As protein: CASGGLNTDTQYF.

The rearrangement joins TRBV30 to TRBJ1-3, with D uncertain. CDR1 and CDR2 (germline): GTSNPN, SVGIG (reference sequence). Trimming stripped 0 bases from V and 0 bases from J, with 9 bases between. The CDR3 is 15 amino acids. CDR3 nucleotides: TGTGCCTGGAGTGTCTTGGCGGACTCTGGAAACACCATATATTTT. Amino acids: CAWSVLADSGNTIYF.

The chain links TRBV27 to TRBJ2-1; 10 bases align to TRBD2. The ends lost 5 bases at V and 4 bases at J; junction bases unmatched: 8. The CDR3 contains 16 residues. The germline CDR1 and CDR2 sequences are MNHEY and SMNVEV (reference sequence). CDR3 sequence (DNA): TGTGCCAGCAGTATCTCCGGGACTAGCGTATACAATGAGCAGTTCTTC. It encodes CASSISGTSVYNEQFF.

The chain uses TRBV19 and TRBJ1-1; D uncertain. Deletions cut 3 bases from V and 5 bases from J, with 10 bases between. This CDR3 has 13 amino acids. The germline CDR1 and CDR2 sequences are LNHDA and SQIVND (reference sequence). The CDR3 sequence is CASSILSGTEAFF. The DNA for the CDR3 is TGTGCCAGTAGTATTCTCTCAGGTACTGAAGCTTTCTTT.

The chain joins TRBV29-1 to TRBJ1-4; 8 bases line up with TRBD1. Germline CDR1 SQVTM, CDR2 ANQGSEA. V lost 7 bases, J lost 3 bases, and 7 bases stayed unmatched. The CDR3 consists of 14 residues. The CDR3 is CSAGQGSANEKLFF. In nucleotides, the CDR3 is TGCAGCGCCGGACAGGGCTCGGCTAATGAAAAACTGTTTTTT. Full variable domain (remainder filled in from reference TRBV29-1 and TRBJ1-4): SAVISQKPSRDICQRGTSLTIQCQVDSQVTMMFWYRQQPGQSLTLIATANQGSEATYESGFVIDKFPISRPNLTFSTLTVSNMSPEDSSIYLCSAGQGSANEKLFFGSGTQLSVL.

V usage is TRBV5-1 and J usage is TRBJ2-5; TRBD1 aligns across 7 bases. The germline CDR1 and CDR2 sequences are SGHRS and YFSETQ. The CDR3 length is 16 residues. Trimming removed 2 bases from V and 5 bases from J; junction bases left unmatched: 12. CDR3 sequence: CASSFYRGIGGETQYF. For the CDR3, the DNA is TGCGCCAGCAGCTTTTACAGGGGTATAGGTGGGGAGACCCAGTACTTC.

The V gene is TRBV5-6, the J gene TRBJ1-5, with D unclear. V shed 4 bases and J shed 4 bases, with 12 bases lying between them. The CDR3 contains 14 residues. From germline, CDR1 is SGHDT and CDR2 YYEEEE. The CDR3 here is CASSLRGMNQPQHF. The CDR3, as DNA: TGTGCCAGCAGCCTTCGGGGTATGAATCAGCCCCAGCATTTT. Full variable domain (missing parts from reference TRBV5-6 and TRBJ1-5): DAGVTQSPTHLIKTRGQQVTLRCSPKSGHDTVSWYQQALGQGPQFIFQYYEEEERQRGNFPDRFSGHQFPNYSSELNVNALLLGDSALYLCASSLRGMNQPQHFGDGTRLSIL.

The chain employs TRBV27 and TRBJ1-1; D might be TRBD1 (6 bases). CDR1 and CDR2 (germline): MNHEY, SMNVEV (reference sequence). Trimming pared 6 bases from V and 6 bases from J, leaving 14 bases between. The CDR3 loop spans 13 amino acids. The CDR3: CASSLQGWAEAFF. The CDR3, as DNA: TGTGCCAGCAGCCTACAGGGATGGGCTGAAGCTTTCTTT.

The chain employs TRBV29-1 and TRBJ2-3; possibly TRBD2 for D (7 bases). This CDR3 region has 20 residues. The V gene's germline CDR1 is SQVTM and CDR2 ANQGSEA. V lost 6 bases, J lost 0 bases, and 31 bases lay in between. The CDR3 loop reads CSVRGWGSGLFPSSTDTQYF. CDR3 sequence (DNA): TGCAGCGTGAGGGGGTGGGGTAGCGGGCTCTTCCCTTCTAGCACAGATACGCAGTATTTT.